One and the same sample provided the 10 T cell receptor beta chains below, sequenced in a study of T cells in Graves' hyperthyroidism and ophthalmopathy. Template material for amplifying TCR beta CDR3 regions consisted of RNA transcripts. The HTBI set primed first-round TCR CDR3 RT-PCR. TCRdb reprocessed the multiplex PCR reads with MiXCR, giving one entry per CDR3 protein. The sample yields about 400,000 distinct CDR3 sequences, 25% seen once. The sequenced material came from blood. The receptor set was obtained from a man in his fifties with Graves' hyperthyroidism.

This clonotype has ten or more counts. The chain employs TRBV24-1 and TRBJ2-2; no definite D call. The CDR3 covers 13 residues. Germline lookup yields CDR1 KGHDR and CDR2 SFDVKD. V was pared by 9 bases and J by 2 bases, with 9 bases between. CDR3 bases: TGTGCCACCGTTGGACCTAACACCGGGGAGCTGTTTTTT. Protein sequence: CATVGPNTGELFF.

In this sample, this clonotype turned up many times. The CDR3 DNA reads as TGTGCCAGCAGCCAAGTTTCGGACAGGGCGAGCACCTACGAGCAGTACTTC. Translating it yields CASSQVSDRASTYEQYF. This chain joins TRBV3-1 and TRBJ2-7; 8 positions agree with TRBD1. Germline V lookup: CDR1 LGHDT, CDR2 YNNKEL (reference sequence). CDR3 length equals 17 residues. Trimming cost V 1 base and J 2 bases; bases outside gene matches: 10.

This clonotype was seen a handful of times. J is TRBJ2-2 and V is TRBV20-1; D is perhaps TRBD1 (5 bases). Germline V lookup: CDR1 DFQATT, CDR2 SNEGSKA (reference sequence). V dropped 2 bases and J dropped 8 bases, with 6 bases sitting between them. This CDR3 comprises 11 residues. As DNA, the CDR3 is TGCAGTGCTAGAAGGGGAGGGGAGCTGTTTTTT. Its protein product is CSARRGGELFF.

This clonotype was detected a few times. The rearrangement joins TRBV7-9 to TRBJ2-7, with D perhaps TRBD1 (5 bases). V was shortened by 4 bases and J by 3 bases, with 19 bases between the two germline ends. The CDR3 spans 16 residues. Germline CDR1 is SEHNR and CDR2 is FQNEAQ (reference sequence). CDR3 residues: CASSSPSGAEYYEQYF. The DNA for the CDR3 is TGTGCCAGCAGCTCTCCTAGTGGGGCGGAGTACTACGAGCAGTACTTC.

This clonotype was observed many times. V gene TRBV28 combines with J gene TRBJ2-3; 10 bases agree with TRBD2. The CDR3 spans 15 residues. Germline-derived CDR1 and CDR2 are MDHEN and SYDVKM. Trimming at V came to 11 bases and at J to 5 bases, leaving 13 bases not matched to a gene. CDR3 loop: CAASGASGRIDTQYF. Written as DNA, the CDR3 is TGTGCCGCTAGCGGGGCTAGCGGGAGAATAGATACGCAGTATTTT.

This sequence joins TRBV24-1 and TRBJ2-7, with D perhaps matching TRBD1 or TRBD2 (5 bases each). Trimming removed 1 base from V and 6 bases from J, with 9 bases in between. Germline V CDR1 and CDR2: KGHDR, SFDVKD. The CDR3 consists of 13 residues. The CDR3 coding sequence is TGTGCCACCAGTGATTTCGCTGGGGGCGAGCAGTACTTC. Its protein product is CATSDFAGGEQYF.

This clonotype was recorded a few times. The V call is TRBV12-3 or TRBV12-4, the J call TRBJ2-1; no firm D call. This CDR3 region has 13 residues. V gave up 7 bases and J gave up 1 base, with 8 bases separating them. The CDR3 region has the DNA TGTGCCAGCACCGTACGGTCCTACAATGAGCAGTTCTTC. Its translation: CASTVRSYNEQFF.

This clonotype was observed a handful of times. J is TRBJ2-7 and V is TRBV19; 7 bases line up with TRBD1. Germline CDR1 and CDR2: LNHDA and SQIVND (reference sequence). The CDR3 extends over 16 amino acids. V lost 3 bases and J lost 5; bases outside the gene matches: 13. In DNA form, the CDR3 reads TGTGCCAGTAGTATCTTTTCGGGGACAGCGGTCCACGAGCAGTACTTC. Translated: CASSIFSGTAVHEQYF.

This rearrangement joins TRBV2 to TRBJ1-5; TRBD1 might be the D (6 bases). Germline CDR1 is SNHLY and CDR2 is FYNNEI. The V gene lost 3 bases and the J gene lost 7 bases, with 16 bases spanning the gap. This CDR3 comprises 15 residues. This chain's CDR3 is CASSDRGAGGQPQHF. The CDR3 coding sequence is TGTGCCAGCAGTGATCGGGGGGCTGGTGGACAGCCCCAGCATTTT.

This clonotype was observed a few times. The chain carries TRBV5-1 and TRBJ2-7; 9 bases map to TRBD1. The V and J ends lost 5 bases and 7 bases, in that order; junction bases with no gene match: 7. CDR1 is SGHRS, CDR2 YFSETQ, per germline. There are 13 residues in the CDR3. In nucleotides, the CDR3 is TGCGCCAGCAGTACAGGGGGCGCGGGGGAGCAGTACTTC. Protein sequence: CASSTGGAGEQYF. Together with reference TRBV5-1 and TRBJ2-7, the CDR3 gives the full variable domain: KAGVTQTPRYLIKTRGQQVTLSCSPISGHRSVSWYQQTPGQGLQFLFEYFSETQRNKGNFPGRFSGRQFSNSRSEMNVSTLELGDSALYLCASSTGGAGEQYFGPGTRLTVT.